This T cell receptor beta chain was sequenced during a study of blood T cells in healthy people across ages. CDR1 MDHEN and CDR2 SYDVKM come from the germline V gene. The CDR3 loop spans 16 amino acids. Trimming at V came to 3 bases and at J to 5 bases, leaving 13 bases not matched to a gene. A second 7 to 11 cycle PCR used barcoded and J-beta primers. Each CDR3 protein is one row after TCRdb ran MiXCR on the 5' RACE reads. The sample lists 700,000 to 850,000 distinct CDR3 sequences, about 48% occurring once. The clonotype comes from a man aged 80 or over in good health. The rearrangement links TRBV28 to TRBJ2-7; 7 nucleotides agree with TRBD2. Source material: blood. The CDR3 loop reads CASSFPRLGGSHEQYF. The CDR3 region has the DNA TGTGCCAGCAGTTTTCCCCGGTTGGGCGGGAGCCACGAGCAGTACTTC.